Shown below are 32 T cell receptor beta chains from a single sample sequenced in a study of T cell responses to AZD1222 COVID-19 vaccine. Some clones are missing from TCRdb's copy, which holds only in-frame ones; the method was immunoSEQ multiplex PCR. The sample holds around 130,000 clones, over 90% seen once. The input for sequencing was peripheral blood, taken on day 0 of AZD1222 vaccination. The receptors come from an adult in good health.

This clone was picked up one time. The rearrangement joins TRBV3-1 (or the pseudogene TRBV3-2) to TRBJ1-2; TRBD1 is a possible D gene (6 bases). The germline V gene has CDR1 LGHDT and CDR2 YNNKEL (reference sequence). CDR3 size: 12 residues. V dropped 3 bases and J dropped 8 bases, with 10 bases sitting between them. The CDR3 nucleotides read TGTGCCAGCAGCCAGGGGGCTATGGGCTACACCTTC. Translating it yields CASSQGAMGYTF.

This clone was recorded only once. V is TRBV6-5 and J is TRBJ1-1; TRBD1 matches 10 bases. V was clipped by 6 bases and J by 4 bases; unmatched bases: 5. The CDR3 contains 14 residues. Germline lookup yields CDR1 MNHEY and CDR2 SVGAGI. CDR3: CASSGTGVGTEAFF. The DNA of the CDR3 is TGTGCCAGCAGCGGGACAGGGGTTGGCACTGAAGCTTTCTTT.

The V gene is TRBV12-3 or TRBV12-4, the J gene TRBJ1-1, with D unclear. Deletions cut 1 base from V and 10 bases from J, with 7 bases between. This CDR3 is built from 11 residues. The CDR3: CASSLGFGAFF. CDR3 sequence (DNA): TGTGCCAGCAGTTTAGGGTTCGGAGCTTTCTTT.

The chain uses TRBV5-5 and TRBJ1-4; D unresolved. Looked up from germline, CDR1 is SGHKS and CDR2 is YYEKEE (reference sequence). V dropped 0 bases and J dropped 6 bases, with 12 bases sitting between them. This CDR3 comprises 15 residues. In DNA form, the CDR3 reads TGTGCCAGCAGCTTGGAGACAAAGGGCTATGAAAAACTGTTTTTT. Its protein product is CASSLETKGYEKLFF.

The chain is built from TRBV11-3 and TRBJ2-1; TRBD2 agrees at 13 bases. V gave up 5 bases and J gave up 10 bases; unmatched junction bases: 5. Germline-derived CDR1 and CDR2 are SGHNT and YENEEA. This CDR3 spans 14 amino acids. The CDR3 sequence: CASSPGTSGNEQFF. The CDR3 coding sequence is TGTGCCAGCAGCCCCGGGACTAGCGGGAACGAGCAGTTCTTC.

About this clone itself: Other DNA sequences in this sample translate to the same CDR3. The chain recombines TRBV7-9 with TRBJ2-7; D is ambiguous. V lost 1 base and J 0 bases, leaving 4 bases between the germline ends. The CDR3 contains 13 residues. Germline V gene data show CDR1 as SEHNR and CDR2 as FQNEAQ (reference sequence). CDR3 residues: CASSLDSSYEQYF. CDR3 nucleotide sequence: TGTGCCAGCAGCTTAGACTCCTCCTACGAGCAGTACTTC.

V is TRBV3-1 (or the pseudogene TRBV3-2) and J is TRBJ1-2; D remains unclear. With 2 bases removed from V and 4 bases from J, the gap between germline ends came to 8 bases. The CDR3 runs 13 residues. The germline CDR1 and CDR2 sequences are LGHDT and YNNKEL (reference sequence). The CDR3 is CASSQRQLYGYTF. The CDR3 DNA sequence: TGTGCCAGCAGCCAACGGCAGCTCTATGGCTACACCTTC.

This chain links TRBV19 with TRBJ1-1; TRBD1 matches 9 bases. The CDR3 has 15 amino acids. The V gene's germline CDR1 is LNHDA and CDR2 SQIVND (reference sequence). V gave up 6 bases and J gave up 3 bases; unmatched junction bases: 8. Written as DNA, the CDR3 is TGTGCCAGTAGCAGAACAGGGGGCCCCGACACTGAAGCTTTCTTT. Residues: CASSRTGGPDTEAFF.

The gene calls are TRBV5-6 and TRBJ1-4; D remains unclear. Per the germline V gene, CDR1 is SGHDT and CDR2 is YYEEEE. Trimming took 3 bases from V and 0 from J, leaving 3 bases between them. CDR3 length equals 13 residues. The CDR3 loop is CASSWATNEKLFF. The CDR3 DNA sequence: TGTGCCAGCAGCTGGGCAACTAATGAAAAACTGTTTTTT.

The chain recombines TRBV28 with TRBJ1-2; the match to TRBD1 covers 8 bases. The CDR3 length is 15 residues. Germline CDR1 reads MDHEN; CDR2 reads SYDVKM. Trimming at V came to 2 bases and at J to 4 bases, leaving 6 bases not matched to a gene. The DNA for the CDR3 is TGTGCCAGCAGTTTACAACCCGGACAGGGCTATGGCTACACCTTC. Translated, it gives CASSLQPGQGYGYTF.

V gene TRBV18 combines with J gene TRBJ1-6, with D perhaps matching TRBD1 (6 bases). Germline values: CDR1 KGHSH, CDR2 LQKENI. The V gene lost 2 bases and the J gene lost 10 bases, with 12 bases spanning the gap. This CDR3 contains 14 residues. This CDR3 is CASSPGQGRSPLHF. The CDR3 coding sequence is TGTGCCAGCTCACCAGGGCAGGGGCGGTCACCCCTCCACTTT.

The genes are TRBV3-1 (or the pseudogene TRBV3-2) and TRBJ1-5, with unresolved D. This CDR3 has 13 residues. Germline CDR1 is LGHDT and CDR2 is YNNKEL (reference sequence). V shed 1 base and J shed 7 bases, with 8 bases lying between them. DNA of the CDR3: TGTGCCAGCAGCCAAGGGCCCTGGCAGCCCCAGCATTTT. This gives the protein CASSQGPWQPQHF.

The chain recombines TRBV10-3 with TRBJ2-5, with D hard to call. In germline, CDR1 is ENHRY, CDR2 SYGVKD. The CDR3 has 12 amino acids. Trimming removed 2 bases at V and 4 bases at J, with 5 bases between. The CDR3, as DNA: TGTGCCATCAGTGAGCAAGGAGAGACCCAGTACTTC. Its protein product is CAISEQGETQYF.

This rearrangement joins TRBV28 to TRBJ1-2; D not resolved. V lost 5 bases, J lost 3 bases, and 10 bases lay in between. This CDR3 has 13 amino acids. The germline V gene encodes CDR1 MDHEN and CDR2 SYDVKM. The CDR3 sequence is CASSQDGDYGYTF. CDR3 nucleotide sequence: TGTGCCAGCAGTCAGGACGGAGACTATGGCTACACCTTC.

The gene calls are TRBV6-5 and TRBJ2-3; D not certain. This CDR3 contains 12 residues. Looked up from germline, CDR1 is MNHEY and CDR2 is SVGAGI. V dropped 5 bases and J dropped 4 bases, with 7 bases sitting between them. CDR3 in DNA: TGTGCCAGCAGTCCTGCTTCAGATACGCAGTATTTT. Its translation is CASSPASDTQYF.

In this sample, this clone turned up once. The V gene is TRBV9, the J gene TRBJ1-1; D is unclear. The CDR3 runs 13 residues. Per the germline V gene, CDR1 is SGDLS and CDR2 is YYNGEE. V was trimmed by 4 bases and J by 5 bases, leaving 12 bases between them. The CDR3 protein is CASSPWAETEAFF. Here the CDR3 DNA reads TGTGCCAGCAGCCCATGGGCTGAGACTGAAGCTTTCTTT.

The chain employs TRBV18 and TRBJ2-7; TRBD2 agrees at 12 bases. This CDR3 region has 16 residues. After removal of 3 bases from V and 2 bases from J, the junction contained 5 bases not matched to a gene. Germline assignment: CDR1 KGHSH and CDR2 LQKENI. The chain's CDR3 is CASSPGLAGRTYEQYF. The CDR3 bases are TGTGCCAGCTCACCCGGACTAGCGGGGCGAACCTACGAGCAGTACTTC.

CDR3 bases: TGCGCCAGCAGCCAAGGGGGCATCTACGAGCAGTACTTC. This translates into CASSQGGIYEQYF. V gene TRBV4-1 combines with J gene TRBJ2-7; tentatively, D is TRBD1 (5 bases). The CDR3 covers 13 residues. Germline CDR1 is MGHRA and CDR2 is YSYEKL. The V and J ends lost 1 base and 3 bases respectively, with 7 bases between them.

Turning to this clone: Distinct nucleotide sequences in the sample also encode this CDR3. The chain uses TRBV5-1 and TRBJ2-3, with TRBD1 as a possible D gene (6 bases). The V end lost 1 base, the J end lost 6 bases, and 6 bases lay between the germline ends. The CDR3 runs to 12 residues. Per the germline V gene, CDR1 is SGHRS and CDR2 is YFSETQ. In DNA form, the CDR3 reads TGCGCCAGCAGCTTGACAGGGGATACGCAGTATTTT. Translating gives CASSLTGDTQYF.

The chain carries TRBV4-1 and TRBJ1-3; 8 nucleotides match TRBD1. CDR1 and CDR2 (germline): MGHRA, YSYEKL. V gave up 3 bases and J gave up 0 bases; unmatched junction bases: 7. CDR3 length: 17 amino acids. CDR3 coding DNA: TGCGCCAGCAGCCAGGGAAGACAGGGGAACTCTGGAAACACCATATATTTT. Protein sequence: CASSQGRQGNSGNTIYF.

This clone is medium-sized in the sample. The rearrangement links TRBV5-1 to TRBJ1-2; 11 nucleotides agree with TRBD1. The CDR3 extends over 13 amino acids. Trimming removed 4 bases from V and 6 bases from J; junction bases left unmatched: 2. CDR1 is SGHRS, CDR2 YFSETQ, per germline. CDR3 DNA sequence: TGCGCCAGCAGCAGGACAGGGGGCGATGGCTACACCTTC. Protein: CASSRTGGDGYTF.

V and J are TRBV18 and TRBJ2-7, with 8 bases identical to TRBD2. The germline CDR1 and CDR2 sequences are KGHSH and LQKENI. Unmatched junction bases numbered 13, after V lost 3 bases and J lost 0 bases. The CDR3 has 18 residues. The CDR3 protein is CASSPRGAGGASSYEQYF. CDR3 sequence (DNA): TGTGCCAGCTCACCCCGGGGGGCGGGGGGTGCCAGCTCCTACGAGCAGTACTTC.

The chain uses TRBV4-1 and TRBJ1-2; 10 bases map to TRBD1. Germline values: CDR1 MGHRA, CDR2 YSYEKL. V was pared by 1 base and J by 14 bases, with 19 bases of the junction left unmatched. There are 17 residues in the CDR3. The CDR3 nucleotides read TGCGCCAGCAGCCAAGCCGTTATCCTGAGGACAGGGGGTGGGGTAACCTTC. Translation gives CASSQAVILRTGGGVTF.

V usage is TRBV19 and J usage is TRBJ2-7; TRBD1 matches 9 bases. V lost 3 bases, J lost 3 bases, and 9 bases stayed unmatched. Germline-derived CDR1 and CDR2 are LNHDA and SQIVND (reference sequence). CDR3 length equals 16 residues. The CDR3 region has the DNA TGTGCCAGTAGTATCGGTGGACAGGGGATTTTCTACGAGCAGTACTTC. Amino acid sequence: CASSIGGQGIFYEQYF.

This chain connects TRBV18 to TRBJ1-2; TRBD1 aligns across 9 bases. Germline V lookup: CDR1 KGHSH, CDR2 LQKENI. The CDR3 contains 15 residues. The J segment lost 5 bases and the V segment lost 3 bases, leaving 7 bases of the junction unmatched. CDR3 region: CASSPTPGQGYGYTF. CDR3 DNA sequence: TGTGCCAGCTCACCGACTCCGGGACAGGGATATGGCTACACCTTC.

The CDR3 region has the DNA TGTGCCATCAGTGAGTCCCCAGGGTCGGGGAGGGCTTTCTTT. The encoded protein is CAISESPGSGRAFF. The V and J genes are TRBV10-3 and TRBJ1-1; D is perhaps TRBD1 (5 bases). CDR3 length: 14 residues. CDR1 and CDR2 from the germline V gene are ENHRY and SYGVKD. V was shortened by 0 bases and J by 11 bases, with 16 bases between the two germline ends.

This clone appeared once. The chain joins TRBV10-3 to TRBJ1-1, with D maybe TRBD1 (6 bases). Germline V gives CDR1 ENHRY, CDR2 SYGVKD. The CDR3 consists of 14 residues. Deletions cut 5 bases from V and 1 base from J, with 11 bases between. The CDR3 DNA is TGTGCCATCAGTTCCGAAGGGGGGAACACTGAAGCTTTCTTT. This sequence encodes CAISSEGGNTEAFF.

The chain employs TRBV27 and TRBJ2-7, with D unresolved. Germline V gene data show CDR1 as MNHEY and CDR2 as SMNVEV (reference sequence). This CDR3 contains 13 residues. Deletions cut 4 bases from V and 0 bases from J, with 7 bases between. DNA for the CDR3: TGTGCCAGCAGTTCAGGAAACTCCTACGAGCAGTACTTC. As protein: CASSSGNSYEQYF.

V and J are TRBV6-2 or TRBV6-3 and TRBJ2-7; tentatively, D is TRBD2 (6 bases). CDR3 length: 12 residues. Germline CDR1 reads MNHEY; CDR2 reads SVGEGT. With 5 bases removed from V and 7 bases from J, the gap between germline ends came to 12 bases. The CDR3 region has the DNA TGTGCCAGCAGTCTAATGGGGGGAGAGCAGTACTTC. This encodes CASSLMGGEQYF.

This clone was detected a few times. The rearrangement joins TRBV4-1 to TRBJ1-4; possible D gene TRBD1, 6 bases. Trimming stripped 1 base from V and 13 bases from J, with 28 bases between. The CDR3 is 18 residues long. The germline gives CDR1 MGHRA, CDR2 YSYEKL. CDR3 in DNA: TGCGCCAGCAGCCAAGTCGTACGAAAGACAGGCCGGGGAGTGGGACTGTTTTTT. Its translation is CASSQVVRKTGRGVGLFF.

The V and J genes are TRBV7-9 and TRBJ2-7; 9 bases are a match to TRBD1. The germline V gene encodes CDR1 SEHNR and CDR2 FQNEAQ (reference sequence). The V segment lost 5 bases and the J segment 2 bases; nucleotides outside the gene matches: 10. This CDR3 is 16 amino acids long. CDR3 nucleotides: TGTGCCAGCAGCCAACCACAGGGGGCATCTCCCTACGAGCAGTACTTC. Protein product: CASSQPQGASPYEQYF.

This chain joins TRBV11-2 and TRBJ1-1; D is perhaps TRBD1 (6 bases). Germline values: CDR1 SGHAT, CDR2 FQNNGV. Deletions cut 4 bases from V and 4 bases from J, with 13 bases between. CDR3 length equals 14 residues. The CDR3 reads CASSSRQARTEAFF. The CDR3 DNA reads as TGTGCCAGCAGCTCAAGACAGGCGCGCACTGAAGCTTTCTTT. Supplemented by reference TRBV11-2 and TRBJ1-1, the full variable domain reads EAGVAQSPRYKIIEKRQSVAFWCNPISGHATLYWYQQILGQGPKLLIQFQNNGVVDDSQLPKDRFSAERLKGVDSTLKIQPAKLEDSAVYLCASSSRQARTEAFFGQGTRLTVV.